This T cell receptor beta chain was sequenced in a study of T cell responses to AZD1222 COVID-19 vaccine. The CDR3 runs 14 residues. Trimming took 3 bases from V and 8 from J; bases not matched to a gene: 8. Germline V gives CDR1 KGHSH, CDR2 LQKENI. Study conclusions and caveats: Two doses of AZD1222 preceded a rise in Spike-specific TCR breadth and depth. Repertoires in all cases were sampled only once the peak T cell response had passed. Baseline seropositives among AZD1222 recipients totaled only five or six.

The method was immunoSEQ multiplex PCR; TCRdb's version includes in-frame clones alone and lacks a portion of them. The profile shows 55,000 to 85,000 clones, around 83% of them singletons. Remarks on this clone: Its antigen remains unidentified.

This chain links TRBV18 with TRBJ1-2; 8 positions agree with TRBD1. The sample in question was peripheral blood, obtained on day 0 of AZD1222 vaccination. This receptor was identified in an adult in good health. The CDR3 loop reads CASSPQTGADGYTF. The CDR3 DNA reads TGTGCCAGCTCACCCCAGACAGGGGCAGACGGCTACACCTTC.